The sequence of this T cell receptor (beta chain) was determined in a study of cytomegalovirus exposure and HLA in healthy donors. Study as a whole: Around 85 million unique TCRs from HLA-typed donors were held in an early data release.

Whole-study results and caveats: A later analysis reported that several of the most significant clusters appeared to be linked to common viral pathogens, among them Epstein-Barr virus. Researchers had no immune exposure information except CMV serostatus available.

Trimming cost V 5 bases and J 4 bases, with 17 bases left between them. This CDR3 comprises 15 residues. From germline, CDR1 is SGHVS and CDR2 FQNEAQ. Donors counted as nominally healthy when sampled, yet unrecorded immune exposures were likely. The primer mix had 60 Vbeta and 13 Jbeta primers. The method was immunoSEQ multiplex PCR; TCRdb's version includes in-frame clones alone and lacks a portion of them. The data contain some 170,000 clones, about 72% of them singletons. Turning to this clone: Antigen: not known.

The chain is built from TRBV7-8 and TRBJ1-1, with D perhaps TRBD1 (5 bases). The receptor was isolated from a human donor in good health. Sequenced sample: PBMCs. The CDR3 bases are TGTGCCAGCAGCCCTAGTCCTTGGGGGGGCACTGAAGCTTTCTTT. It translates to CASSPSPWGGTEAFF. Using reference TRBV7-8 and TRBJ1-1 for the parts outside the CDR3, the full variable domain is GAGVSQSPRYKVAKRGQDVALRCDPISGHVSLFWYQQALGQGPEFLTYFQNEAQLDKSGLPSDRFFAERPEGSVSTLKIQRTQQEDSAVYLCASSPSPWGGTEAFFGQGTRLTVV.